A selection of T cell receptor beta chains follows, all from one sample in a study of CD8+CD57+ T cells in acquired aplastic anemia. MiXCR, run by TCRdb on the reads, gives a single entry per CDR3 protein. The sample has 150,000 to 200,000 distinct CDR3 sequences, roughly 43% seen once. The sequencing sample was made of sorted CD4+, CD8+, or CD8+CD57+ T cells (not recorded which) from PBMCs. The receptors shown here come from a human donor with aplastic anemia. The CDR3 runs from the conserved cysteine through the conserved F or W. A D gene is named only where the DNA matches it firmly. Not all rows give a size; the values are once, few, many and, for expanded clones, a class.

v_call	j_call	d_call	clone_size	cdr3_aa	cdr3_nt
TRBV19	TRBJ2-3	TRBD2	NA	CASIIRGSGPTKQDTQYF	TGTGCCAGTATTATTAGGGGTAGCGGGCCTACAAAGCAAGATACGCAGTATTTT
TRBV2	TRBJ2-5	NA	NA	CTSSGERGVQETQYF	TGTACCAGCAGTGGCGAGAGGGGAGTCCAAGAGACCCAGTACTTC
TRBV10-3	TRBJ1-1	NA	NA	CAISGDQVSEAFF	TGTGCCATCAGTGGTGACCAAGTCTCTGAAGCTTTCTTT
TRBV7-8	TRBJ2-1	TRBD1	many	CASSFTGGEEQFF	TGTGCCAGCAGCTTCACAGGGGGCGAGGAGCAGTTCTTC
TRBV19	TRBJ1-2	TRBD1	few	CASTVAGGGYGYTF	TGTGCCAGTACAGTGGCAGGGGGCGGCTATGGCTACACCTTC
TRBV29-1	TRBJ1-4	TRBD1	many	CSVKYGTDWDEKLFF	TGCAGCGTGAAATACGGGACAGATTGGGATGAAAAACTGTTTTTT
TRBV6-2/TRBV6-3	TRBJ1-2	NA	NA	CASSYSGHRVPTTIYGYTF	TGTGCCAGCAGTTACTCGGGGCACAGGGTCCCAACCACCATATATGGCTACACCTTC
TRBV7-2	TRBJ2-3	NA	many	CASSFRAGRTDTQYF	TGTGCCAGCAGCTTTCGCGCGGGGAGGACAGATACGCAGTATTTT
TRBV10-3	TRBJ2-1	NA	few	CAISDGGRNEQFF	TGTGCCATCAGTGACGGGGGCAGGAATGAGCAGTTCTTC
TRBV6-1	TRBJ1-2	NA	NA	CASREGGYGYTF	TGTGCCAGCCGCGAAGGAGGCTATGGCTACACCTTC
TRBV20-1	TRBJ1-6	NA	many	CSASPGLLSSYNSPLHF	TGCAGTGCTTCCCCCGGGCTATTGAGCTCCTATAATTCACCCCTCCACTTT
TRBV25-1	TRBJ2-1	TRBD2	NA	CASSDSRGDEQFF	TGTGCCAGCAGTGACTCCCGGGGGGATGAGCAGTTCTTC
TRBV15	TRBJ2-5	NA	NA	CAASRDYQGTQYF	TGTGCCGCCAGCAGGGATTATCAGGGGACCCAGTACTTC
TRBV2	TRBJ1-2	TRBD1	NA	CASFRDRGGYTF	TGTGCCAGCTTCCGGGACAGGGGAGGCTACACCTTC
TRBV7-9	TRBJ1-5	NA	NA	CASGRGNQPQHF	TGTGCCAGCGGGAGGGGCAATCAGCCCCAGCATTTT
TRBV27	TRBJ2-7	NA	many	CASSPRDSNEQYF	TGTGCCAGCAGTCCGAGGGATTCGAACGAGCAGTACTTC